This TCR beta chain comes out of a study of monozygotic twins with inflammatory bowel disease. CDR1 is MDHEN, CDR2 SYDVKM, per germline. This CDR3 is built from 13 residues. As regards this clonotype: Its antigen is not identified.

Study-level findings and limits: IBD patients shared fewer clonotypes with other individuals than healthy twins, especially patients with disease activity signs. Patient repertoires may carry noise from differing immunosuppressive treatments.

An amount of 3500 ng of total RNA was used for each TCR library. Reprocessing the 5' RACE reads, TCRdb reports a single entry for every CDR3 protein and omits DNA. The sample includes a few hundred thousand distinct CDR3 sequences. Total RNA isolation used whole blood (no T cell sorting was performed). This clonotype originated in a human donor with ulcerative colitis or Crohn's disease, or a healthy co-twin of an affected twin (not recorded which). Sequenced input: blood. The chain couples TRBV28 to TRBJ2-7; the TCRdb D gene call, TRBD1, has no DNA to confirm it. The chain's CDR3 is CAISTPLPYEQYF.